The TCR beta chain described here comes from a study of cytomegalovirus exposure and HLA in healthy donors (dated by TCRdb to about 2017). For context, the study as a whole: An earlier analysis of 587 of the donors reported 250 to 350 Gb of sequence data and about 120 million unique TCR beta sequences obtained from some 170 million T cells. Donor age, sex, ethnicity and CMV serostatus were collected together with the repertoire data. In addition to the first cohort of 666 subjects, a separate validation cohort of some 120 different subjects was used. The aim of the study was to test whether cataloging public T cell receptors could identify signatures of past pathogen exposure. Five DR-DQ haplotypes were treated as single units for association and clustering because of strong linkage in the cohort. High-throughput TCR immunosequencing, statistical association of individual TCRs with disease status, and machine learning were combined to predict cytomegalovirus infection status. Genome-wide SNP genotypes for about 55% of the roughly 670 donors were used in a later genetic analysis, which treated that subset as a discovery cohort. In the later analysis, no new phenotypic data were used to find candidate immune exposures; instead, reliance was placed on TCR beta sequences and their occurrence across donors. A later analysis re-examined previously published TCR beta repertoires from more than 550 donors and added high-resolution HLA genotyping to investigate patterns of TCR occurrence. Of the 300 to 450 genotyped donors, approximately 82% fell in the genetic ancestry cluster associated with self-reported Caucasian donors. The number of typed donors differed by locus: about 629-630 for A, B, C, DRB1 and DQB1; 522 for DQA1; approximately 600 for DPA1; and 400 to 480 for DPB1. All discovery cohort repertoires had been generated using a single sequencing platform. Both class I and class II loci were covered by HLA typing, at four-digit resolution. An earlier analysis of 587 of the donors used high-throughput TCR beta sequencing to judge whether each TCR beta V gene segment behaved as functional or pseudogenic. About 300 gigabases of sequencing data and tens of millions of unique TCR sequences made up an early release that covered some 640 HLA-typed donors. Among about 360 genotyped donors of the cohort, an average of roughly 240,000 unique TCR beta nucleotide sequences were sequenced per donor, 15% to 20% of them non-productive. The study profiled the T cell repertoires of under 850 subjects by immunosequencing and related them to cytomegalovirus serostatus.

The study at large found these results: The sequencing pipeline was judged likely to have produced a cluster of highly shared sequence variants as a technical artifact. A further reported finding was that TCR beta sequences accurately predicted the HLA-A and HLA-B alleles for most subjects in the first cohort. In a later analysis, most CMV-associated TCR beta chains were found to appear HLA-restricted, with HLA associations seemingly driven largely by CMV exposure. Presence/absence analyses assumed roughly uniform sequencing depth across donors, an assumption that may not hold. Linkage disequilibrium might explain the correlated functional status among segregating V segments, but an unknown experimental factor could not be ruled out. CMV serostatus was the only immune exposure information available for the cohort. An earlier analysis of around 540 of the donors showed that most TCR beta V segments appeared in productive rearrangements either about 87% or about 30% of the time, which broadly matched IMGT annotations. Assigning TCR associations to individual alleles was difficult when HLA alleles, especially DR and DQ, strongly co-occurred. V-gene and J-gene trimming of TCR beta chains was associated with a missense DCLRE1C variant in a later genetic analysis, and the association was replicated in an independent cohort. The earlier analysis of some 540 of the donors excluded 15 to 20 rarely observed V segments, including chromosome 9 orphons, because counts were too low. Three of the identified cytomegalovirus-associated TCR beta chains were confirmed in vitro to be specific for cytomegalovirus antigens. In a later analysis, 16,951 TCR beta sequences were associated with specific HLA alleles at a false discovery rate of 0.05. Compared with the roughly 700-donor mean, donors in an Asian-associated ancestry cluster had fewer N-insertions in productive TCRs, according to a later genetic analysis. The cohort was sequenced for TCR beta chains only, and without alpha or paired-chain data the features that could be detected were limited. In a later analysis, TCR association rates were found to vary across HLA loci, with the most associated TCRs seen for DRB1 alleles and the fewest for HLA-C alleles. It was suggested by the authors that the approach could potentially be generalized to other disease states and immunological phenotypes. A total of about 180 TCR beta chains were listed by the study as associated with cytomegalovirus. Compared with equally common non-associated chains, HLA-associated TCR beta chains in a later analysis were more clonally expanded and had lower generation probabilities. Most TCR sequences were observed very rarely across donors, whereas some public TCRs were present in many individuals. The classifier was reported to diagnose cytomegalovirus status with high specificity and sensitivity in both the original and validation cohorts. HLA typing was unavailable for some donors at each locus, so association tests used only the typed subset. In a later analysis, several top co-occurrence clusters were reported to appear linked to parvovirus B19, influenza, CMV and Epstein-Barr virus.

Receptors were amplified or captured by the immunoSEQ multiplex PCR assay. The multiplex PCR relied on a mix of 60 forward primers for TCR Vbeta segments and 13 reverse primers for TCR Jbeta segments. Amplification of the CDR3 region of rearranged TCR beta genes was performed with a multiplex PCR assay on genomic DNA. On the Illumina HiSeq System, the amplified TCR beta libraries were sequenced as 87-base-pair reads. On the authors' methods: A later analysis tallied 80 million to 95 million unique TCR beta chains across the roughly 610 repertoires, and approximately 11 million of those chains were shared by two or more donors. Raw reads were error-corrected and collapsed into unique sequences with a nearest-neighbor algorithm that merged closely related sequences to remove PCR and sequencing errors. Alignment of CDR3 sequences to IMGT reference sequences was used to assign V, D and J gene segments. For a sequence to be retained, a match of at least six nucleotides to both a V gene segment and a J gene segment was required. A rearrangement counted as productive if the CDR3 had no stop codons and remained in frame with V and J, and every other rearrangement counted as non-productive. Following IMGT convention, CDR3 was defined as the stretch from the second conserved V-encoded cysteine to the conserved J-encoded phenylalanine. In an earlier analysis of approximately 500 of the donors, sequences lacking an unambiguous match to a single V gene segment were excluded. An earlier analysis of fewer than 750 of the donors called V segments functional above 56.7% productive rearrangements and segregating when the between-donor standard deviation exceeded 5%. To diagnose cytomegalovirus status from the catalog of TCR beta chain sequences, a statistical classification framework was built. In a later analysis, TCR nucleotide sequences were compared against IMGT/GENE-DB human TR gene sequences so that V and J genes could be assigned. The TCRdist pipeline was used in a later analysis to assign CDR3 sequences and most-parsimonious VDJ recombination scenarios. A later analysis defined each TCR beta chain by its CDR3 amino acid sequence plus V-gene family, and excluded reads lacking a unique V-gene family. A later analysis removed 592 highly shared, low-generation-probability nucleotide sequences to deal with suspected cross-contamination and a sequencing artifact. In a later analysis, a clonal expansion index for each public chain was calculated from normalized within-repertoire ranks of inferred template counts. Generation probabilities in a later analysis came from a VDJ recombination model fitted to out-of-frame rearrangements, and those results were checked against IGoR. Hypergeometric tests were used in a later analysis to score TCR-TCR, TCR-HLA and TCR-CMV co-occurrence, with a repertoire-size bias correction applied to the TCR pairs. A later analysis estimated false discovery rates by permuting HLA or CMV assignments 20 times. In a later analysis, co-occurring TCRs were grouped using DBSCAN, with TCRdist sequence similarity added in when clustering inside HLA-allele-positive subsets. For co-occurrence clustering, repertoires with fewer than 30,000 or more than 120,000 public chains were excluded, along with 4 to 6 repertoires with anomalous nucleotide sharing. This is the immuneACCESS table as TCRdb keeps it, with only in-frame sequences that have V and J called. A part of the clones is gone; compared with another copy, unresolved V genes explain less than half, and the rest is unexplained. The V and J calls and clone size come from that table; D and trimming were worked out from the DNA. The table for this sample lists some 60,000 clones; 80% of them were counted only once. The top ten hold around 6% of the sample.

In the case of this clone: Its antigen has not been determined. Base quality data are lacking; no much larger clone is found one base away.

The cohort was made up of approximately 670 healthy bone marrow donors. At the time of sampling, all cohort members were nominally healthy, though unrecorded immune exposures were likely present. The donor tested CMV seronegative and was one of the 352 seronegative cohort members. Each donor provided a peripheral blood sample, and peripheral blood mononuclear cells were used for TCR beta sequencing. Genomic DNA extraction from the blood cell samples was performed with the Qiagen DNeasy Blood Extraction Kit. Sequencing used PBMCs. This TCR derives from a male donor in good health and CMV-seronegative.

The nucleotide sequence reads TGTGCCAGCAGTGAGACCGGGGGATCCTACGAGCAGTACTTC. Its translation is CASSETGGSYEQYF. The V and J genes are TRBV2 and TRBJ2-7; the D gene is possibly TRBD2, with 6 bases matching. The germline V gene yields SNHLY for CDR1 and FYNNEI for CDR2. The CDR3 contains 14 residues, cysteine and phenylalanine counted. CDR3 DNA is the only sequence kept; it has 42 bases, read in frame from the first base. The junction carries 10 bases between V and J, which are trimmed by 3 bases and 1 base respectively.